This T cell receptor beta chain was obtained from a study of cytomegalovirus exposure and HLA in healthy donors. CDR3 length: 15 amino acids. Trimming stripped 0 bases from V and 0 bases from J, with 8 bases between. Germline loops: CDR1 MNHEY, CDR2 SVGAGI. Primers for the PCR totalled 60 Vbeta and 13 Jbeta. TCRdb's copy holds only in-frame clones and misses some; the assay was immunoSEQ multiplex PCR. The sample has 80,000 to 100,000 clones; approximately 80% are singletons. The chain joins TRBV6-5 to TRBJ1-2; D might be TRBD1 (5 bases). This TCR was recovered from a female donor in good health and CMV-seropositive. Sequencing was done on a sample of PBMCs. The chain's CDR3 is CASSYSGDSNYGYTF. The CDR3 DNA is TGTGCCAGCAGTTACTCGGGGGACTCTAACTATGGCTACACCTTC.